These T cell receptor beta chains were read from a single sample in a study of CD8+CD57+ T cells in acquired aplastic anemia. TCRdb re-called the reads through MiXCR, storing one row per CDR3 protein. The profile shows about 220,000 distinct CDR3 sequences, approximately 35% of them singletons. The sequenced sample consisted of sorted CD4+, CD8+, or CD8+CD57+ T cells (not recorded which) from PBMCs. The receptors derive from a human donor in good health, serving as a control. The CDR3 runs from the conserved cysteine through the conserved F or W. A D gene is named only where the DNA matches it firmly. Size values are once, few and many counts, or a class for expanded clones, and some rows have none.

CDR3nt: TGTGCCAGTAGTATAGGGGATACGCAGTATTTT; CDR3aa: CASSIGDTQYF; abundance: NA; j_gene: TRBJ2-3; d_gene: NA; v_gene: TRBV19
CDR3nt: TGTGCCAGCAGTGGGGACAGGAAAAGCGATGGCTACACCTTC; CDR3aa: CASSGDRKSDGYTF; abundance: NA; j_gene: TRBJ1-2; d_gene: TRBD1; v_gene: TRBV2
CDR3nt: TGCGCCAGCAGCGTCGGGACAGGTGGTGAAGCTTTCTTT; CDR3aa: CASSVGTGGEAFF; abundance: many; j_gene: TRBJ1-1; d_gene: TRBD1; v_gene: TRBV5-1
CDR3nt: TGTGCCAGTAGTATAATAGGGACAGATAATTCACCCCTCCACTTT; CDR3aa: CASSIIGTDNSPLHF; abundance: NA; j_gene: TRBJ1-6; d_gene: TRBD1; v_gene: TRBV19
CDR3nt: TGTGCCAGCAGTGACGGACCAGCGGACGCTAGCACAGATACGCAGTATTTT; CDR3aa: CASSDGPADASTDTQYF; abundance: NA; j_gene: TRBJ2-3; d_gene: NA; v_gene: TRBV6-4
CDR3nt: TGCGCCAGCAGCCGGGCACTTGACGGGGGCTACACCTTC; CDR3aa: CASSRALDGGYTF; abundance: NA; j_gene: TRBJ1-2; d_gene: NA; v_gene: TRBV5-1
CDR3nt: TGTGCCAGCAGCTTTGGACAGTCCAATCAGCCCCAGCATTTT; CDR3aa: CASSFGQSNQPQHF; abundance: NA; j_gene: TRBJ1-5; d_gene: NA; v_gene: TRBV7-2
CDR3nt: TGTGCCAGCAGCCGGGGGGTGAAGGGACTAGCGGGAGGGGAGACCTACGAGCAGTACTTC; CDR3aa: CASSRGVKGLAGGETYEQYF; abundance: many; j_gene: TRBJ2-7; d_gene: TRBD2; v_gene: TRBV4-2
CDR3nt: TGTGCCAGCAGCTTTGGAACCGGGACAGAAGCTTTCTTT; CDR3aa: CASSFGTGTEAFF; abundance: few; j_gene: TRBJ1-1; d_gene: NA; v_gene: TRBV5-4
CDR3nt: TGCGCCAGCAGCCTTAGGGCGGACTCCTACGAGCAGTACTTC; CDR3aa: CASSLRADSYEQYF; abundance: many; j_gene: TRBJ2-7; d_gene: NA; v_gene: TRBV4-1
CDR3nt: TGCAGTGCTCAGGGGATGCGGGCCCTCGCCTACGAGCAGTACTTC; CDR3aa: CSAQGMRALAYEQYF; abundance: once; j_gene: TRBJ2-7; d_gene: NA; v_gene: TRBV20-1
CDR3nt: TGTGCCAGCAGCCTAGGACAGACACTAACTGGCTACACCTTC; CDR3aa: CASSLGQTLTGYTF; abundance: many; j_gene: TRBJ1-2; d_gene: NA; v_gene: TRBV5-4
CDR3nt: TGCAGTGCTAGAGCTGGGACAGGGACCCACGAGCAGTGCTTC; CDR3aa: CSARAGTGTHEQCF; abundance: few; j_gene: TRBJ2-7; d_gene: TRBD1; v_gene: TRBV20-1
CDR3nt: TGCGCCAGCAGCTTCGAGGGGACTAGCGGGATAATAGATACGCAGTATTTT; CDR3aa: CASSFEGTSGIIDTQYF; abundance: NA; j_gene: TRBJ2-3; d_gene: TRBD2; v_gene: TRBV5-1
CDR3nt: TGTGCCAGCAGCCCACGTGGGGAGCTGGGTGGCTACACCTTC; CDR3aa: CASSPRGELGGYTF; abundance: many; j_gene: TRBJ1-2; d_gene: NA; v_gene: TRBV7-9
CDR3nt: TGCGCCAGCGGGGAAGGGACAGGGGGCTCTAGAAATGCTTTCTTT; CDR3aa: CASGEGTGGSRNAFF; abundance: NA; j_gene: TRBJ1-1; d_gene: TRBD1; v_gene: TRBV10-2
CDR3nt: TGTGCCAGCAGCTTACCGGGGGCCCCGTCAGGAAAAGCTTTCTTT; CDR3aa: CASSLPGAPSGKAFF; abundance: once; j_gene: TRBJ1-1; d_gene: NA; v_gene: TRBV7-3
CDR3nt: TGTGCCAGCAGCTTTTCTCCTTGGGACACGGGGGCCCCCTCTAACTATGGCTACACCTTC; CDR3aa: CASSFSPWDTGAPSNYGYTF; abundance: many; j_gene: TRBJ1-2; d_gene: NA; v_gene: TRBV7-6
CDR3nt: TGTGCCGGCAGCGACAATTCACCCCTCCACTTT; CDR3aa: CAGSDNSPLHF; abundance: few; j_gene: TRBJ1-6; d_gene: NA; v_gene: TRBV9
CDR3nt: TGTGCCAGCAGCCAACCCGGACAGGGGTTCTATGGCTACACCTTC; CDR3aa: CASSQPGQGFYGYTF; abundance: few; j_gene: TRBJ1-2; d_gene: TRBD1; v_gene: TRBV3-1
CDR3nt: TGTGCCAGCAGCCGAGGACTAGCGGGAGTCTATGAGCAGTTCTTC; CDR3aa: CASSRGLAGVYEQFF; abundance: once; j_gene: TRBJ2-1; d_gene: TRBD2; v_gene: TRBV13
CDR3nt: TGTGCCACCAGCAGATACAACTATGGCTACACCTTC; CDR3aa: CATSRYNYGYTF; abundance: many; j_gene: TRBJ1-2; d_gene: NA; v_gene: TRBV15
CDR3nt: TGTGCCAGCAGCCAAGACCCACTGACTAGCGGTTCCACAGATACGCAGTATTTT; CDR3aa: CASSQDPLTSGSTDTQYF; abundance: few; j_gene: TRBJ2-3; d_gene: TRBD2; v_gene: TRBV4-2
CDR3nt: TGTGCCAGCAGTGAAGCACAGGGGGAATACTACGAGCAGTACTTC; CDR3aa: CASSEAQGEYYEQYF; abundance: NA; j_gene: TRBJ2-7; d_gene: TRBD1; v_gene: TRBV6-1